The clone carrying this T cell receptor (beta chain) was recorded only once. Its antigen is unknown. This sample is drawn from a study of T cell responses to AZD1222 COVID-19 vaccine. Clones were sequenced by immunoSEQ multiplex PCR, and TCRdb holds only the in-frame ones, with some missing. The profile shows about 190,000 clones, approximately 91% of them singletons. Study observations and caveats: Repertoire sampling was restricted to post-peak T cell response timepoints. Reportedly, nearly half of unique spike TCRs recognized epitopes outside B.1.351/B.1.1.7 mutations.

This TCR was sampled from an adult in good health. This sample comprised peripheral blood, obtained on day 0 of AZD1222 vaccination.

The CDR3 DNA reads TGTGCCAGCAGCTTACTTAGCTCCTACGAGCAGTACTTC. This encodes CASSLLSSYEQYF. This chain uses TRBV13 with TRBJ2-7, with no clear D. Trimming took 2 bases from V and 0 from J, leaving 5 bases between them. Germline CDR1 and CDR2: PRHDT and FYEKMQ (reference sequence). The CDR3 totals 13 residues.